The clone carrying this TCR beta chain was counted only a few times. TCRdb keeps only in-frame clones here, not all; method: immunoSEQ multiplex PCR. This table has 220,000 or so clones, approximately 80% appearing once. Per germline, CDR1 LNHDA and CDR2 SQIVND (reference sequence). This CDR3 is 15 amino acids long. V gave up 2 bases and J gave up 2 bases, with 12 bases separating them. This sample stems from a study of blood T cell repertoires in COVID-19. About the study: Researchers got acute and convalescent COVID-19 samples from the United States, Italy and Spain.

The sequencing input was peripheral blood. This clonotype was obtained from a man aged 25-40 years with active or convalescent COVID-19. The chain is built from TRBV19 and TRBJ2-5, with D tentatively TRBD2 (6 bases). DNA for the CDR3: TGTGCCAGTAGTATAAACCTAGCGCGTCAAGAGACCCAGTACTTC. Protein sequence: CASSINLARQETQYF.